Presented here are 24 T cell receptor beta chains from one specimen sequenced in a study of blood T cell repertoires in COVID-19. Only in-frame clones appear in the TCRdb table, and some are missing; sequencing was by immunoSEQ multiplex PCR. The table has 290,000 or so clones, about 89% seen once. Sequencing input: PBMCs or T cells enriched from blood (not recorded which). These receptors all come from a woman between 18 and 29 years old who had recovered from COVID-19.

This chain links TRBV27 with TRBJ2-5; possible D gene TRBD2, 5 bases. The CDR3 totals 14 residues. The V end lost 0 bases, the J end lost 9 bases, and 14 bases lay between the germline ends. Germline CDR1 is MNHEY and CDR2 is SMNVEV (reference sequence). CDR3 sequence: CASSLSPAQRPQYF. CDR3 bases: TGTGCCAGCAGTTTATCCCCAGCCCAGCGGCCCCAGTACTTC.

This chain links TRBV28 with TRBJ2-1, with 10 bases that match TRBD2. Germline values: CDR1 MDHEN, CDR2 SYDVKM. V was clipped by 7 bases and J by 6 bases; unmatched bases: 9. The CDR3 totals 15 residues. CDR3 DNA sequence: TGTGCCAGCATCGCTAGCGGGAGTGTGTTCAATGAGCAGTTCTTC. Amino acids: CASIASGSVFNEQFF.

The chain carries TRBV27 and TRBJ2-1; 10 nucleotides align to TRBD2. CDR3 length: 17 amino acids. V dropped 7 bases and J dropped 6; count of bases not matched to a gene: 15. Germline loops: CDR1 MNHEY, CDR2 SMNVEV (reference sequence). The CDR3 loop is CASIYGGLAGDLNEQFF. CDR3 coding DNA: TGTGCCAGCATCTACGGGGGTCTAGCGGGAGATCTCAATGAGCAGTTCTTC.

V usage is TRBV5-1 and J usage is TRBJ2-1, with TRBD2 as a possible D gene (6 bases). Germline CDR1 SGHRS, CDR2 YFSETQ. This CDR3 spans 15 amino acids. The V end was cut by 0 bases, the J end by 7 bases, with 14 bases between. The CDR3 DNA reads as TGCGCCAGCAGCTTGGGGCCATCGGCGGGGAATGAGCAGTTCTTC. Encoded protein: CASSLGPSAGNEQFF.

The chain couples TRBV28 to TRBJ2-1; 9 bases fit TRBD2. The length of the CDR3 is 14 residues. Germline lookup yields CDR1 MDHEN and CDR2 SYDVKM. With 6 bases clipped from V and 3 bases from J, the junction kept 3 bases outside the gene matches. CDR3 loop: CASRTSGYYNEQFF. Written as DNA, the CDR3 is TGTGCCAGCAGGACTAGCGGATACTACAATGAGCAGTTCTTC.

The chain uses TRBV7-9 and TRBJ1-2, with TRBD1 identical over 7 bases. The CDR3 sequence is 14 residues long. J was trimmed by 4 bases and V by 5 bases; bases with no gene match: 7. The germline V gene has CDR1 SEHNR and CDR2 FQNEAQ (reference sequence). The CDR3 region has the DNA TGTGCCAGCAGCCCAGACGGGACAGTCTATGGCTACACCTTC. Its protein is CASSPDGTVYGYTF.

This chain uses TRBV30 with TRBJ1-2; no reliable D call. CDR1 is GTSNPN and CDR2 is SVGIG in the germline V gene (reference sequence). CDR3 length: 13 amino acids. Trimming cost V 4 bases and J 5 bases, with 14 bases left between them. CDR3 sequence: CAWKGKGVYGYTF. CDR3 in DNA: TGTGCCTGGAAGGGTAAGGGAGTATATGGCTACACCTTC.

CDR3 residues: CATIAGSNEQFF. The CDR3 coding sequence is TGTGCCACCATAGCGGGGTCCAATGAGCAGTTCTTC. The chain links TRBV27 to TRBJ2-1; 8 positions match TRBD2. From germline, CDR1 is MNHEY and CDR2 SMNVEV (reference sequence). V was clipped by 10 bases and J by 6 bases; unmatched bases: 5. This CDR3 comprises 12 residues.

For the CDR3, the DNA is TGTGCCTGGCCGGGACTGACGAACACCGGGGAGCTGTTTTTT. Encoded protein: CAWPGLTNTGELFF. The chain recombines TRBV30 with TRBJ2-2; D might be TRBD2 (6 bases). The CDR3 sequence is 14 residues long. The V end was cut by 5 bases, the J end by 0 bases, with 10 bases between. The germline V gene has CDR1 GTSNPN and CDR2 SVGIG (reference sequence).

This clone was seen a single time. This chain joins TRBV12-5 and TRBJ1-1, with D possibly TRBD1 on 6 matching bases. Germline V gene data show CDR1 as LGHNT and CDR2 as FRNRAP. The CDR3 is 15 amino acids. Trimming took off 4 bases at V and 0 bases at J, with 12 bases between the two ends. In DNA, the CDR3 is TGTGCTAGTGGTTGCCACAGGGCCATGAACACTGAAGCTTTCTTT. Translating gives CASGCHRAMNTEAFF.

The chain links TRBV12-3 or TRBV12-4 to TRBJ1-5, with TRBD1 matching 8 bases. Trimming cost V 5 bases and J 11 bases; bases outside gene matches: 8. The CDR3 consists of 13 residues. The CDR3 bases are TGTGCCAGCAGTCGCGACCTACAGGGGGCCCAGCATTTT. Protein: CASSRDLQGAQHF.

This sequence joins TRBV5-6 and TRBJ2-7, with D maybe TRBD2 (6 bases). V was pared by 2 bases and J by 6 bases, with 9 bases between. The CDR3 length is 12 residues. Looked up from germline, CDR1 is SGHDT and CDR2 is YYEEEE. The CDR3 here is CASSFAGIEQYF. The CDR3, as DNA: TGTGCCAGCAGCTTCGCGGGAATCGAGCAGTACTTC.

J is TRBJ2-1 and V is TRBV5-1, with D perhaps matching TRBD1 (5 bases). CDR3 length: 13 amino acids. V dropped 2 bases and J dropped 7 bases, with 10 bases sitting between them. CDR1 and CDR2 from the germline V gene are SGHRS and YFSETQ. CDR3 sequence: CASSLSGNNEQFF. CDR3 DNA: TGCGCCAGCAGCTTATCAGGGAATAATGAGCAGTTCTTC. Looking up the rest from reference TRBV5-1 and TRBJ2-1 gives the full variable domain: KAGVTQTPRYLIKTRGQQVTLSCSPISGHRSVSWYQQTPGQGLQFLFEYFSETQRNKGNFPGRFSGRQFSNSRSEMNVSTLELGDSALYLCASSLSGNNEQFFGPGTRLTVL.

This clone was seen a single time. The rearrangement uses TRBV11-3 and TRBJ1-1, with unresolved D. Germline CDR1 and CDR2: SGHNT and YENEEA. V lost 2 bases to trimming and J lost 6 bases, with 4 bases between them. This CDR3 region has 11 residues. CDR3 sequence (DNA): TGTGCCAGCAGCTTATCCGCTGAAGCTTTCTTT. Translated: CASSLSAEAFF. Full variable domain (rest looked up from reference TRBV11-3 and TRBJ1-1): EAGVVQSPRYKIIEKKQPVAFWCNPISGHNTLYWYLQNLGQGPELLIRYENEEAVDDSQLPKDRFSAERLKGVDSTLKIQPAELGDSAVYLCASSLSAEAFFGQGTRLTVV.

The chain employs TRBV4-1 and TRBJ2-7; 10 bases agree with TRBD2. Trimming took 1 base from V and 6 from J; bases not matched to a gene: 6. The CDR3 length is 15 residues. Germline values: CDR1 MGHRA, CDR2 YSYEKL. As DNA, the CDR3 is TGCGCCAGCAGCCAAGTCCAGCGGGGGGGCGCCGAGCAGTACTTC. This gives the protein CASSQVQRGGAEQYF.

The chain employs TRBV27 and TRBJ2-1; 14 nucleotides match TRBD2. This CDR3 has 20 amino acids. After removal of 6 bases from V and 4 bases from J, the junction contained 17 bases not matched to a gene. The germline CDR1 and CDR2 sequences are MNHEY and SMNVEV (reference sequence). The CDR3 DNA is TGTGCCAGCAGCGGGACTAGCGGGAGACTAGCTTTTCTAGGGTACAATGAGCAGTTCTTC. As protein: CASSGTSGRLAFLGYNEQFF.

This chain uses TRBV7-8 with TRBJ1-1; a weak D match, TRBD1 (5 bases). Trimming removed 1 base at V and 2 bases at J, with 20 bases between. CDR1 SGHVS and CDR2 FQNEAQ come from the germline V gene. The CDR3 runs to 18 residues. CDR3 nucleotides: TGTGCCAGCAGCTTAGTAGTAGGTCCGCGGGGCCCCAACACTGAAGCTTTCTTT. Its protein product is CASSLVVGPRGPNTEAFF.

The J gene is TRBJ2-1, the V gene TRBV7-3; TRBD2 agrees at 8 bases. J gave up 6 bases and V 4 bases, and 11 bases lay outside the gene matches. Germline CDR1 is SGHTA and CDR2 is FQGTGA. This CDR3 contains 16 residues. The CDR3 bases are TGTGCCAGCAGCTATAGCGGGACTAACCTGCTCAATGAGCAGTTCTTC. It codes for CASSYSGTNLLNEQFF.

CDR3 in DNA: TGTGCCAGCAGCTTAGCAGGGGGGCCCCAGCATTTT. This sequence encodes CASSLAGGPQHF. This chain connects TRBV7-2 to TRBJ1-5; tentatively, D is TRBD1 (6 bases). The V end was cut by 0 bases, the J end by 9 bases, with 6 bases between. The germline gives CDR1 SGHTA, CDR2 FQGNSA. This CDR3 is built from 12 residues.

The genes are TRBV29-1 and TRBJ2-7; D not resolved. The CDR3 covers 13 residues. V lost 7 bases to trimming and J lost 1 base, with 14 bases between them. Germline lookup yields CDR1 SQVTM and CDR2 ANQGSEA. CDR3 bases: TGCAGCGGGTTAACAGTGAATTCCTACGAGCAGTACTTC. Encoded protein: CSGLTVNSYEQYF.

This chain uses TRBV5-1 with TRBJ2-1; D is perhaps TRBD1 (5 bases). CDR3 size: 16 residues. Germline V gene data show CDR1 as SGHRS and CDR2 as YFSETQ. Trimming took 0 bases from V and 4 from J, leaving 14 bases between them. The CDR3, as DNA: TGCGCCAGCAGCTTGGGTGGGGCCAACCCTTACAATGAGCAGTTCTTC. Amino acid sequence: CASSLGGANPYNEQFF.

The CDR3 DNA reads TGTGCCAGCAGTTGGACAGGGGGCGTTATTGACTATGGCTACACCTTC. Residues: CASSWTGGVIDYGYTF. V gene TRBV27 combines with J gene TRBJ1-2; 11 bases fit TRBD1. V was clipped by 4 bases and J by 3 bases; unmatched bases: 7. The CDR3 extends over 16 amino acids. Germline CDR1 is MNHEY and CDR2 is SMNVEV (reference sequence).

The sample holds one count of this clone. The rearrangement joins TRBV6-5 to TRBJ1-6, with D perhaps matching TRBD1 (6 bases). From germline, CDR1 is MNHEY and CDR2 SVGAGI. Trimming shortened V by 5 bases and J by 3 bases, and 11 bases separated the two germline ends. The CDR3 is 15 amino acids. The CDR3 nucleotides are TGTGCCAGCAGTCGGACAGACCTCTATAATTCACCCCTCCACTTT. Its protein product is CASSRTDLYNSPLHF.

The chain combines TRBV12-3 or TRBV12-4 with TRBJ1-1, with D hard to call. CDR3 length: 13 amino acids. V lost 4 bases to trimming and J lost 7 bases, with 13 bases between them. This CDR3 reads CASSSNRVSEAFF. In nucleotides, the CDR3 is TGTGCCAGCAGTTCTAACCGGGTCAGTGAAGCTTTCTTT.